This T cell receptor (beta chain) was identified in a study of blood T cells in healthy people across ages. General observations from the study: Among long-lived donors, naive CD4+ cells were more numerous and diversity higher than in aged donors. When one million T cells were used, diversity estimates were thought to be underestimates. Donor CMV status, an unknown factor, possibly confounded changes in expanded clonotypes.

Donation came from healthy Caucasian individuals in Russia who were aged about 6 to 95. Then a second PCR, running about 6 to 12 cycles, was carried out with a sample-barcoded 5' primer and a J-beta primer mix. MiXCR was run by TCRdb on the 5' RACE reads, yielding one entry per CDR3 protein. Here the sample spans about 800,000 distinct CDR3 sequences, 55% to 70% being singletons. In the case of this clonotype: Its antigen is still unknown.

Sequencing used blood. The receptor was derived from a man aged 30 to 45 in good health.

CDR3 sequence reads: CASSFRGGKYEQYF. The CDR3 region has the DNA TGTGCCAGCAGCTTTAGGGGGGGAAAATACGAGCAGTACTTC. The chain employs TRBV7-2 and TRBJ2-7; the D gene is possibly TRBD2 (7 bases). This CDR3 is 14 amino acids long. The germline V gene encodes CDR1 SGHTA and CDR2 FQGNSA. Trimming took off 3 bases at V and 4 bases at J, with 13 bases between the two ends.